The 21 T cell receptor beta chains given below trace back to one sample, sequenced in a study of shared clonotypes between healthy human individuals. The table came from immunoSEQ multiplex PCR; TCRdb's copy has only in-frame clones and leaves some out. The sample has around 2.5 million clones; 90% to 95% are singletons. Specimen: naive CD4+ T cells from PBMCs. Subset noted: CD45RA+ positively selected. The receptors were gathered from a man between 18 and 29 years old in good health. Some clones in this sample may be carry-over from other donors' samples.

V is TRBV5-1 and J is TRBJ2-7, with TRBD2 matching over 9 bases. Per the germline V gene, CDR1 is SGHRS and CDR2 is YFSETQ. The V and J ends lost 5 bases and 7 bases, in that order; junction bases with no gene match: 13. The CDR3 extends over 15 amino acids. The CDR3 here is CASSPIAGGVEEQYF. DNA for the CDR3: TGCGCCAGCAGTCCGATCGCGGGAGGGGTCGAGGAGCAGTACTTC.

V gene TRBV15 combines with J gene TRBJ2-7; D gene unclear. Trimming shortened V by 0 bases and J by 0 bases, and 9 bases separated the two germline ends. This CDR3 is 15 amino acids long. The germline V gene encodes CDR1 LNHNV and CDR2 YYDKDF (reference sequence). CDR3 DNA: TGTGCCACCAGCAGAGATCCGGCCGACTCCTACGAGCAGTACTTC. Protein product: CATSRDPADSYEQYF.

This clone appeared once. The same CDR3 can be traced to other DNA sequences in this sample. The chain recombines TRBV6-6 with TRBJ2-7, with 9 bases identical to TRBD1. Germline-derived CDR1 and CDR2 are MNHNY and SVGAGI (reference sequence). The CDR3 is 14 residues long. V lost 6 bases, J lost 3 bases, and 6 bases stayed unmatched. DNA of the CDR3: TGTGCCAGCAGACGCCCGGGACAGGGCTACGAGCAGTACTTC. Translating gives CASRRPGQGYEQYF.

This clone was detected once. The CDR3 DNA reads TGCGCCAGCAGCCGAACGACAGGGGTCTACCGCTATGGCTACACCTTC. As protein: CASSRTTGVYRYGYTF. The chain combines TRBV4-1 with TRBJ1-2, with 8 nucleotides matching TRBD1. Germline CDR1 is MGHRA and CDR2 is YSYEKL. There are 16 residues in the CDR3. Germline trimming cut 4 bases from V and 4 bases from J; bases unmatched to any gene: 11.

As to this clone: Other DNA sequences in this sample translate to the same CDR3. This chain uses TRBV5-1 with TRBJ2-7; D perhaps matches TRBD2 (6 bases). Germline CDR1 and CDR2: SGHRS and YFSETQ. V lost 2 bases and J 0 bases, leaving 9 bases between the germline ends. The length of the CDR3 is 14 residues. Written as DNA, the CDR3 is TGCGCCAGCAGCTTCGGGGGTAGCTCCTACGAGCAGTACTTC. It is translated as CASSFGGSSYEQYF.

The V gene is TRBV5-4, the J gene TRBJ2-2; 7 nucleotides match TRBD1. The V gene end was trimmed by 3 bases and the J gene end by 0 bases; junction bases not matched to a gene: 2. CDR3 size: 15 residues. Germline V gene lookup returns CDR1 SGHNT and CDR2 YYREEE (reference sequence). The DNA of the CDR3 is TGTGCCAGCAGCTCGACAGGGACGAACACCGGGGAGCTGTTTTTT. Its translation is CASSSTGTNTGELFF.

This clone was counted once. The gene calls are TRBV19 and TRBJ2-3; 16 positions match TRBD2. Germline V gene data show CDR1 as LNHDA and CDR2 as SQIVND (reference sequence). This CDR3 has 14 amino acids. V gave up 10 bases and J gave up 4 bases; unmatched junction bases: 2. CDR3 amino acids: CATGLAGGADTQYF. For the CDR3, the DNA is TGTGCCACGGGACTAGCGGGAGGGGCAGATACGCAGTATTTT.

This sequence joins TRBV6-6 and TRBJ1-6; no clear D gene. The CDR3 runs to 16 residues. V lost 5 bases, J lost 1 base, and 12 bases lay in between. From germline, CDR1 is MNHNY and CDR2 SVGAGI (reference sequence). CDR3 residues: CASSPPRGSYNSPLHF. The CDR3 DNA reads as TGTGCCAGCAGTCCCCCCCGGGGTTCCTATAATTCACCCCTCCACTTT.

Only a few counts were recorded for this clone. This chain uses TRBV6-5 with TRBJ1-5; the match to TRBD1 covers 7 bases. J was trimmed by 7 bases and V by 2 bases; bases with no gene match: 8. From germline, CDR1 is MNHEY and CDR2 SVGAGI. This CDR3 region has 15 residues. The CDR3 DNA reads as TGTGCCAGCAGTTACGACAGGGAGGGGGGACAGCCCCAGCATTTT. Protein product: CASSYDREGGQPQHF.

As DNA, the CDR3 is TGTGCCAGCAGTGAGGCAGGCGATGAGCAGTTCTTC. Its translation: CASSEAGDEQFF. The chain combines TRBV28 with TRBJ2-1; D unresolved. This CDR3 spans 12 amino acids. V gave up 5 bases and J gave up 8 bases, with 10 bases separating them. Germline CDR1 is MDHEN and CDR2 is SYDVKM.

DNA for the CDR3: TGTGCCAGCAGTTTATTTGCGGGAGAGTCGGGTGAGCAGTTCTTC. Protein product: CASSLFAGESGEQFF. This rearrangement joins TRBV28 to TRBJ2-1; TRBD2 agrees at 7 bases. The CDR3 has 15 amino acids. With 1 base clipped from V and 9 bases from J, the junction kept 9 bases outside the gene matches. Germline-derived CDR1 and CDR2 are MDHEN and SYDVKM. The full variable domain, completed using reference TRBV28 and TRBJ2-1, is DVKVTQSSRYLVKRTGEKVFLECVQDMDHENMFWYRQDPGLGLRLIYFSYDVKMKEKGDIPEGYSVSREKKERFSLILESASTNQTSMYLCASSLFAGESGEQFFGPGTRLTVL.

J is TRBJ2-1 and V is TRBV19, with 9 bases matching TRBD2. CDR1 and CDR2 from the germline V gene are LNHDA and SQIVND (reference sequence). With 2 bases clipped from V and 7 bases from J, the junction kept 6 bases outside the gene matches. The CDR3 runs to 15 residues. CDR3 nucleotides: TGTGCCAGTAGTATAAGGGCTAGCGGGGTGAATGAGCAGTTCTTC. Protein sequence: CASSIRASGVNEQFF.

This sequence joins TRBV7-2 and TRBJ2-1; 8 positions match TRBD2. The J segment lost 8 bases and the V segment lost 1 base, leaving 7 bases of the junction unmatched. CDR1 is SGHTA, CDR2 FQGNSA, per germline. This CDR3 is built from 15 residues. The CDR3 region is CASSLVSGSFYEQFF. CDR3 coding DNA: TGTGCCAGCAGCTTAGTGAGCGGGAGCTTCTATGAGCAGTTCTTC.

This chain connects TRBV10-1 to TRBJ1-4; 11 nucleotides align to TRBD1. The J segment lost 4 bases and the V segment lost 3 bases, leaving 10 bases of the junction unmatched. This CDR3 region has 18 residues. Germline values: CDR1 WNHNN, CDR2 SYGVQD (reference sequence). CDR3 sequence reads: CASSEPGQGARDNEKLFF. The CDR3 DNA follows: TGCGCCAGCAGTGAACCCGGACAGGGGGCGCGTGATAATGAAAAACTGTTTTTT.

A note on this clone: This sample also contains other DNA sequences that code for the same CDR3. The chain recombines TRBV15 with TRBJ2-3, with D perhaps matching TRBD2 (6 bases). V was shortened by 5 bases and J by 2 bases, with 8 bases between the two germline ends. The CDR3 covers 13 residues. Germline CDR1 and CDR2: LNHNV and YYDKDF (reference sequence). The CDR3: CATSRGLTDTQYF. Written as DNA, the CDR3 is TGTGCCACCAGCCGGGGACTCACAGATACGCAGTATTTT.

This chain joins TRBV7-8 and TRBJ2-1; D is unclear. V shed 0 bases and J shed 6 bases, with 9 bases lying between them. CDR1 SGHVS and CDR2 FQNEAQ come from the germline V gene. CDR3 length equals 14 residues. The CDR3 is CASSLASGINEQFF. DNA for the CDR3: TGTGCCAGCAGCTTAGCGTCAGGTATCAATGAGCAGTTCTTC.

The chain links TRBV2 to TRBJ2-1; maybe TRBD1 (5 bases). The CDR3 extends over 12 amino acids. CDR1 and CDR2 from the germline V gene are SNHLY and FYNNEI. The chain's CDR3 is CATASYYNEQFF. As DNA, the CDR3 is TGTGCGACAGCCTCATACTACAATGAGCAGTTCTTC.

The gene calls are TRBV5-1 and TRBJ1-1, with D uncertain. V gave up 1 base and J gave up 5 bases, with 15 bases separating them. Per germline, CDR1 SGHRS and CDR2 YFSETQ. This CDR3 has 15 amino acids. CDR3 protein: CASSLIRRAGTEAFF. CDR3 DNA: TGCGCCAGCAGCTTGATTAGGCGGGCGGGGACTGAAGCTTTCTTT.

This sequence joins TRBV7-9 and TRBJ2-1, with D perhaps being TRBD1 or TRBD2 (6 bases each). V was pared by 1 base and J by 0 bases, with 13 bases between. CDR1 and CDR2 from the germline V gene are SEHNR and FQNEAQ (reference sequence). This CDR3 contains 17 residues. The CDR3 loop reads CASSLGEGGLSYNEQFF. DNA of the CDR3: TGTGCCAGCAGCTTAGGTGAGGGGGGACTCTCCTACAATGAGCAGTTCTTC.

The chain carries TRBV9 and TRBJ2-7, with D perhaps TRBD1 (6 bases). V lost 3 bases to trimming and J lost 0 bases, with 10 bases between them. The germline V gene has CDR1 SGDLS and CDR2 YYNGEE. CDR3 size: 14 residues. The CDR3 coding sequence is TGTGCCAGCAGCGGACAGGCCGTCTCCTACGAGCAGTACTTC. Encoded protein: CASSGQAVSYEQYF.

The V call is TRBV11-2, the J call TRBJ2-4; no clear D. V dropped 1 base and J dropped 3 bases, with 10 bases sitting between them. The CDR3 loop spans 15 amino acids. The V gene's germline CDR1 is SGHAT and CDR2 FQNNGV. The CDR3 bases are TGTGCCAGCAGCTTAGCAGTGTTCGGCAAAAACATTCAGTACTTC. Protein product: CASSLAVFGKNIQYF.